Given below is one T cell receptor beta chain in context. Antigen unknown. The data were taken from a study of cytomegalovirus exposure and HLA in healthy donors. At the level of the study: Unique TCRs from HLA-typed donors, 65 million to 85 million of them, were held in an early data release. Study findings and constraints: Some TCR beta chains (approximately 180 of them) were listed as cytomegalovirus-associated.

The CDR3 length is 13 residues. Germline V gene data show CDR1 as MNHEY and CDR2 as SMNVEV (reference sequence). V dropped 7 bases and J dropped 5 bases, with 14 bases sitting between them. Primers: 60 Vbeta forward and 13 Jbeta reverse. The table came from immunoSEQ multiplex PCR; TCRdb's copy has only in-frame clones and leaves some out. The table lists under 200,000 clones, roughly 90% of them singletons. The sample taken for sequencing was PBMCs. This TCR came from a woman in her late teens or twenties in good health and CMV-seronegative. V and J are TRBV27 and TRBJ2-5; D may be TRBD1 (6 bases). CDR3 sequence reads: CASKRTQGETQYF. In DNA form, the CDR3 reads TGTGCCAGCAAGAGGACCCAGGGGGAGACCCAGTACTTC.